These 5 T cell receptor beta chains were sequenced from one sample in a study of blood T cell repertoires in COVID-19. The data were produced by immunoSEQ multiplex PCR, yet TCRdb's version contains in-frame clones alone and is incomplete. The data contain tens of thousands of clones, roughly 89% of them singletons. What was sequenced was peripheral blood. Every receptor here comes from a man aged 45-60 years with active or convalescent COVID-19.

This clone was picked up a small number of times. J is TRBJ2-1 and V is TRBV15; a possible D gene is TRBD2 (6 bases). The CDR3 length is 17 residues. Trimming took off 0 bases at V and 8 bases at J, with 20 bases between the two ends. Per germline, CDR1 LNHNV and CDR2 YYDKDF (reference sequence). The CDR3, as DNA: TGTGCCACCAGCAGAGATTTTTGGGGTGGGGCGGGGTATGAGCAGTTCTTC. Translated: CATSRDFWGGAGYEQFF.

The J gene is TRBJ2-3, the V gene TRBV5-1, with TRBD2 matching over 8 bases. The junction had 6 bases not matched to a gene; V was cut back by 4 bases and J by 2 bases. Germline V gene lookup returns CDR1 SGHRS and CDR2 YFSETQ. This CDR3 spans 15 amino acids. The CDR3 DNA reads TGCGCCAGCAGCACGGGACTAGTCCACACAGATACGCAGTATTTT. It codes for CASSTGLVHTDTQYF.

The chain recombines TRBV5-1 with TRBJ1-1; 9 nucleotides align to TRBD1. The germline V gene encodes CDR1 SGHRS and CDR2 YFSETQ. J gave up 4 bases and V 4 bases, and 8 bases lay outside the gene matches. The CDR3 has 15 residues. The CDR3 here is CASSLDTTGGTEAFF. CDR3 sequence (DNA): TGCGCCAGCAGCCTAGACACGACAGGGGGCACTGAAGCTTTCTTT.

The rearrangement uses TRBV4-3 and TRBJ1-1; D possibly corresponds to TRBD1 (5 bases). The germline gives CDR1 LGHNA, CDR2 YSLEER. CDR3 length: 14 amino acids. Trimming left V 0 bases short and J 7 bases short, with 12 bases between. The CDR3 DNA reads as TGCGCCAGCAGCCAAGATCGGGCGCAGGGTGAAGCTTTCTTT. The encoded protein is CASSQDRAQGEAFF.

A word on this clone: The sample holds other DNA sequences that translate to the same CDR3. The gene calls are TRBV18 and TRBJ2-1, with TRBD1 matching over 9 bases. The CDR3 loop spans 14 amino acids. Germline values: CDR1 KGHSH, CDR2 LQKENI. The V gene end was trimmed by 3 bases and the J gene end by 7 bases; junction bases not matched to a gene: 4. CDR3 protein: CASSPGTGRNEQFF. As DNA, the CDR3 is TGTGCCAGCTCACCGGGGACAGGGCGTAATGAGCAGTTCTTC.